This TCR beta chain was retrieved from a study of shared clonotypes between healthy human individuals. About this clone itself: The sample carries other DNA sequences with the same CDR3.

Every donor was a Caucasian adult from Nashville, Tennessee. Libraries were prepared by immunoSEQ multiplex PCR; TCRdb keeps only in-frame clonotypes and omits some of them. Seen here are around 1.5 million clones, 95% to 99% observed once, and the top ten hold approximately 0.44%. There are 13 residues in the CDR3. Germline V gene sequence: CDR1 SGHNT, CDR2 YYREEE (reference sequence). The ends were cut back, 0 bases at V and 5 bases at J, with 9 bases in the middle. This clonotype originated in a man younger than 40 in good health. The sample taken for sequencing was naive CD4+ T cells sorted from blood. As for subset: CD45RA+ positively selected. The rearrangement links TRBV5-4 to TRBJ2-7, with a possible D match to TRBD2 (5 bases). CDR3 sequence: CASSLGLANEQYF. The DNA of the CDR3 is TGTGCCAGCAGCTTGGGGCTAGCTAACGAGCAGTACTTC.